A selection of T cell receptor beta chains follows, all from one sample in a study of T cell repertoires in cytomegalovirus infection. Using its own MiXCR run on the reads, TCRdb lists one record per CDR3 protein. The table lists some 300,000 distinct CDR3 sequences, roughly 9.3% of them singletons, with around 2.5% in the top ten. Material: PBMCs. All receptors come from a human donor in good health (CMV status not recorded). Some clones in this sample may be carry-over from other donors' samples. Each CDR3 is given with its conserved first and last residue. D genes are given only for firm matches. For some rows the clone size is stated as once, few or many, or as a class when expanded; others skip it.

v_call: TRBV5-8; clone_size: -; d_call: TRBD1; j_call: TRBJ1-5; cdr3_nt: TGTGCCAGCAGGTCCGGGACAGGGATTCAGCCCCAGCATTTT; cdr3_aa: CASRSGTGIQPQHF
v_call: TRBV6-4; clone_size: many; d_call: TRBD1; j_call: TRBJ1-5; cdr3_nt: TGTGCCAGCAGTCGGGACAGGGGGGGCAATCAGCCCCAGCATTTT; cdr3_aa: CASSRDRGGNQPQHF
v_call: TRBV20-1; clone_size: -; d_call: TRBD1; j_call: TRBJ1-1; cdr3_nt: TGCAGTGCTAGAAGGACAGGGGGGAACACTGAAGCTTTCTTT; cdr3_aa: CSARRTGGNTEAFF
v_call: TRBV5-1; clone_size: -; d_call: -; j_call: TRBJ2-7; cdr3_nt: TGCGCCAGCAGCTTGGGGGAAGCAGGATCCTACGAGCAGTACTTC; cdr3_aa: CASSLGEAGSYEQYF
v_call: TRBV6-1; clone_size: many; d_call: TRBD1; j_call: TRBJ1-1; cdr3_nt: TGTGCCTTAAAACCGACAGGGTCGGACACTGAAGCTTTCTTT; cdr3_aa: CALKPTGSDTEAFF
v_call: TRBV6-5; clone_size: many; d_call: -; j_call: TRBJ2-3; cdr3_nt: TGTGCCAGCAGTTCCATCGGGGGAGTGGCGGATACGCAGTATTTT; cdr3_aa: CASSSIGGVADTQYF
v_call: TRBV7-2; clone_size: many; d_call: TRBD1; j_call: TRBJ2-2; cdr3_nt: TGTGCCAGCAGCGAGGAAGGACAGGGGATCGGGGAGCTGTTTTTT; cdr3_aa: CASSEEGQGIGELFF
v_call: TRBV7-3; clone_size: -; d_call: TRBD2; j_call: TRBJ2-3; cdr3_nt: TGTGCCAGCAGCTTAAAAGCGGGGCTATCAGATACGCAGTATTTT; cdr3_aa: CASSLKAGLSDTQYF
v_call: TRBV28; clone_size: many; d_call: -; j_call: TRBJ2-7; cdr3_nt: TGTGCCAGCACATTGGGGGCAGGCACTTACGAGCAGTACTTC; cdr3_aa: CASTLGAGTYEQYF
v_call: TRBV28; clone_size: -; d_call: -; j_call: TRBJ1-6; cdr3_nt: TGTGCCAGCAGTTTATCACATAATTCACCCCTCCACTTT; cdr3_aa: CASSLSHNSPLHF
v_call: TRBV11-2; clone_size: few; d_call: -; j_call: TRBJ1-5; cdr3_nt: TGTGCCAGCAGCTTAGGGGCATCTAATCAGCCCCAGCATTTT; cdr3_aa: CASSLGASNQPQHF
v_call: TRBV20-1; clone_size: -; d_call: -; j_call: TRBJ2-4; cdr3_nt: TGCAGTGCTCCCACTTTGGGTATGATGGACATTCAGTACTTC; cdr3_aa: CSAPTLGMMDIQYF
v_call: TRBV12-3/TRBV12-4; clone_size: many; d_call: TRBD2; j_call: TRBJ2-3; cdr3_nt: TGTGCCAGCAGTTTGGGACTAGCGGAAAGCACAGATACGCAGTATTTT; cdr3_aa: CASSLGLAESTDTQYF
v_call: TRBV11-3; clone_size: -; d_call: TRBD2; j_call: TRBJ2-1; cdr3_nt: TGTGCCAGCAGTTCCCGGACTAGTTTCAATGAGCAGTTCTTC; cdr3_aa: CASSSRTSFNEQFF
v_call: TRBV11-2; clone_size: many; d_call: -; j_call: TRBJ1-1; cdr3_nt: TGTGCCAGCAGCCATGGGCGGACAGTGGGATTGAACACTGAAGCTTTCTTT; cdr3_aa: CASSHGRTVGLNTEAFF
v_call: TRBV7-2; clone_size: many; d_call: -; j_call: TRBJ2-1; cdr3_nt: TGTGCCAGCAGCATCTTAAGGAATGAGCAGTTCTTC; cdr3_aa: CASSILRNEQFF
v_call: TRBV7-2; clone_size: many; d_call: -; j_call: TRBJ2-5; cdr3_nt: TGTGCCAGCAGCTTGGATAACAACTACGGGGAGACCCAGTACTTC; cdr3_aa: CASSLDNNYGETQYF
v_call: TRBV6-2/TRBV6-3; clone_size: many; d_call: TRBD2; j_call: TRBJ2-1; cdr3_nt: TGTGCCAGCACCCTGGGGGGGGTCTACAATGAGCAGTTCTTC; cdr3_aa: CASTLGGVYNEQFF
v_call: TRBV7-2; clone_size: many; d_call: -; j_call: TRBJ1-5; cdr3_nt: TGTGCCAGCAGCTTAGGTAGGACAGTTAATCAGCCCCAGCATTTT; cdr3_aa: CASSLGRTVNQPQHF
v_call: TRBV20-1; clone_size: -; d_call: TRBD1; j_call: TRBJ1-1; cdr3_nt: TGCAGTGCCCAGACAGGGGGGGTCACTGAAGCTTTCTTT; cdr3_aa: CSAQTGGVTEAFF
v_call: TRBV28; clone_size: few; d_call: TRBD2; j_call: TRBJ2-7; cdr3_nt: TGTGCCAGCCGGGGGGGGGAGGTCAGCTCCTACGAGCAGTACTTC; cdr3_aa: CASRGGEVSSYEQYF
v_call: TRBV10-3; clone_size: many; d_call: TRBD1; j_call: TRBJ2-5; cdr3_nt: TGTGCCATCAGTGAGGGCAGGGGGCAGGAGACCCAGTACTTC; cdr3_aa: CAISEGRGQETQYF
v_call: TRBV7-9; clone_size: many; d_call: -; j_call: TRBJ1-6; cdr3_nt: TGTGCCAGCAGCTCCGGGACTGCGGGAACTTCACCCCTCCACTTT; cdr3_aa: CASSSGTAGTSPLHF
v_call: TRBV2; clone_size: many; d_call: -; j_call: TRBJ2-7; cdr3_nt: TGTGCCAGCAGCGCCTCGGGAGTAGCCTACGAGCAGTACTTC; cdr3_aa: CASSASGVAYEQYF
v_call: TRBV10-3; clone_size: many; d_call: -; j_call: TRBJ2-1; cdr3_nt: TGTGCCATCCAGTCGGGGAACTACAACAATGAGCAGTTCTTC; cdr3_aa: CAIQSGNYNNEQFF
v_call: TRBV12-3/TRBV12-4; clone_size: -; d_call: -; j_call: TRBJ2-1; cdr3_nt: TGTGCCAGCAGTCTCCCCGGGACCTACAATGAGCAGTTCTTC; cdr3_aa: CASSLPGTYNEQFF
v_call: TRBV28; clone_size: many; d_call: -; j_call: TRBJ1-5; cdr3_nt: TGTGCCAGCAGTCCTTTCGGGACATGGGGCAATCAGCCCCAGCATTTT; cdr3_aa: CASSPFGTWGNQPQHF
v_call: TRBV5-6; clone_size: -; d_call: -; j_call: TRBJ2-1; cdr3_nt: TGTGCCAGCAGCTTCTCATATGGGACTGAGCAGTTCTTC; cdr3_aa: CASSFSYGTEQFF
v_call: TRBV20-1; clone_size: -; d_call: -; j_call: TRBJ1-5; cdr3_nt: TGCAGTGCTAGACACTGGCTAGGCGGACGCAATCAGCCCCAGCATTTT; cdr3_aa: CSARHWLGGRNQPQHF
v_call: TRBV6-4; clone_size: few; d_call: -; j_call: TRBJ2-1; cdr3_nt: TGTGCCAGCTCGGTTAGAAGAGGGGCGTACAATGAGCAGTTCTTC; cdr3_aa: CASSVRRGAYNEQFF
v_call: TRBV7-9; clone_size: many; d_call: -; j_call: TRBJ2-1; cdr3_nt: TGTGCCAGCAGCTTAGTGGTAGGTGAGCAGTTCTTC; cdr3_aa: CASSLVVGEQFF
v_call: TRBV12-3/TRBV12-4; clone_size: many; d_call: TRBD2; j_call: TRBJ2-1; cdr3_nt: TGTGCCAGCAGTCCAACTAGCGGGGGGTACAATGAGCAGTTCTTC; cdr3_aa: CASSPTSGGYNEQFF
v_call: TRBV28; clone_size: few; d_call: TRBD2; j_call: TRBJ2-1; cdr3_nt: TGTGCCAGCAGTTCCGCTAGCGGGGGGGCCTATGAGCAGTTCTTC; cdr3_aa: CASSSASGGAYEQFF
v_call: TRBV6-2/TRBV6-3; clone_size: many; d_call: TRBD1; j_call: TRBJ1-2; cdr3_nt: TGTGCCAGCAGTTACTCGATGACAGGGGGCTCTTTTGGCTACACCTTC; cdr3_aa: CASSYSMTGGSFGYTF
v_call: TRBV20-1; clone_size: many; d_call: TRBD2; j_call: TRBJ2-3; cdr3_nt: TGCAGTGCTAGATTTAGGAAGACTCTAGCGGGGGGTTCAGATACGCAGTATTTT; cdr3_aa: CSARFRKTLAGGSDTQYF
v_call: TRBV20-1; clone_size: few; d_call: -; j_call: TRBJ2-1; cdr3_nt: TGCAGTGCTAGAGACCTTTTCGGCAATGAGCAGTTCTTC; cdr3_aa: CSARDLFGNEQFF
v_call: TRBV7-9; clone_size: many; d_call: TRBD2; j_call: TRBJ2-7; cdr3_nt: TGTGCCAGCAGCGATACTAGCGGGCGTTCCTACGAGCAGTACTTC; cdr3_aa: CASSDTSGRSYEQYF
v_call: TRBV18; clone_size: many; d_call: TRBD1; j_call: TRBJ2-4; cdr3_nt: TGTGCCAGCTCACCGAAAGAGACAGGGGGCGGTGGAAACATTCAGTACTTC; cdr3_aa: CASSPKETGGGGNIQYF
v_call: TRBV11-3; clone_size: many; d_call: TRBD2; j_call: TRBJ2-3; cdr3_nt: TGTGCCAGCAGCCCCCCGGGCGGGGGGGATGATACGCAGTATTTT; cdr3_aa: CASSPPGGGDDTQYF
v_call: TRBV6-1; clone_size: many; d_call: TRBD1; j_call: TRBJ2-3; cdr3_nt: TGTGCCAGCAGAAGACAGGGGGGTAGAGGCACAGATACGCAGTATTTT; cdr3_aa: CASRRQGGRGTDTQYF
v_call: TRBV6-2/TRBV6-3; clone_size: many; d_call: TRBD2; j_call: TRBJ2-1; cdr3_nt: TGTGCCAGCAGGCGGCGGGGGTCCCCCTACGATGAGCAGTTCTTC; cdr3_aa: CASRRRGSPYDEQFF
v_call: TRBV6-1; clone_size: many; d_call: -; j_call: TRBJ2-2; cdr3_nt: TGTGCCAGCAGCGTTTGGGACACGGGGACCGGGGAGCTGTTTTTT; cdr3_aa: CASSVWDTGTGELFF
v_call: TRBV7-9; clone_size: -; d_call: TRBD1; j_call: TRBJ2-3; cdr3_nt: TGTGCCAGCAGGCCAGACAGGGCCCCCACAGATACGCAGTATTTT; cdr3_aa: CASRPDRAPTDTQYF
v_call: TRBV6-1; clone_size: many; d_call: -; j_call: TRBJ1-1; cdr3_nt: TGTGCCAGCATGGGCGGGGGCCCGCCGATGAACACTGAAGCTTTCTTT; cdr3_aa: CASMGGGPPMNTEAFF
v_call: TRBV7-9; clone_size: many; d_call: -; j_call: TRBJ2-7; cdr3_nt: TGTGCCAGCAGCACAGGACAGACCTACGAGCAGTACTTC; cdr3_aa: CASSTGQTYEQYF
v_call: TRBV20-1; clone_size: -; d_call: -; j_call: TRBJ2-1; cdr3_nt: TGCAGTGGAGGGGGACGGATTTCGGGCAATGAGCAGTTCTTC; cdr3_aa: CSGGGRISGNEQFF
v_call: TRBV28; clone_size: many; d_call: TRBD1; j_call: TRBJ1-2; cdr3_nt: TGTGCCAGCAGTGCCGGGACAGGGTCCTCGGAGCTCTATGGCTACACCTTC; cdr3_aa: CASSAGTGSSELYGYTF
v_call: TRBV7-9; clone_size: many; d_call: -; j_call: TRBJ1-1; cdr3_nt: TGTGCCAGCAGCTTAGCGCTCGCGGAGAACACTGAAGCTTTCTTT; cdr3_aa: CASSLALAENTEAFF
v_call: TRBV20-1; clone_size: -; d_call: -; j_call: TRBJ1-2; cdr3_nt: TGCAGTGCTAGATCTGAGGAAAAGGGCTATGGCTACACCTTC; cdr3_aa: CSARSEEKGYGYTF
v_call: TRBV7-9; clone_size: few; d_call: -; j_call: TRBJ2-2; cdr3_nt: TGTGCCAGCAGCTTTGCCAGGATGGCCGGGGAGCTGTTTTTT; cdr3_aa: CASSFARMAGELFF
v_call: TRBV3-1; clone_size: many; d_call: -; j_call: TRBJ1-4; cdr3_nt: TGTGCCAGCAGCCTTAGACAGCCTAACAATGAAAAACTGTTTTTT; cdr3_aa: CASSLRQPNNEKLFF
v_call: TRBV28; clone_size: many; d_call: -; j_call: TRBJ1-2; cdr3_nt: TGTGCCAGCCGGCTGACTAGGGAAAGCTACACCTTC; cdr3_aa: CASRLTRESYTF
v_call: TRBV7-7; clone_size: many; d_call: TRBD1; j_call: TRBJ2-7; cdr3_nt: TGTGCTAGCAGCTTAGGGGACAGGGGATCATACGAGCAGTACTTC; cdr3_aa: CASSLGDRGSYEQYF
v_call: TRBV29-1; clone_size: -; d_call: -; j_call: TRBJ2-3; cdr3_nt: TGCAGCGTTGAATCAAGCACAGATACGCAGTATTTT; cdr3_aa: CSVESSTDTQYF
v_call: TRBV12-3/TRBV12-4; clone_size: many; d_call: -; j_call: TRBJ2-3; cdr3_nt: TGTGCCAGCAGGCGAGAGCAAGCGGAGGGGCAGTATTTT; cdr3_aa: CASRREQAEGQYF
v_call: TRBV4-2; clone_size: many; d_call: TRBD2; j_call: TRBJ2-1; cdr3_nt: TGTGCCAGCAGCCAAGTTCCTTCCGGGACTAGCGGGCGAGGAAATGAGCAGTTCTTC; cdr3_aa: CASSQVPSGTSGRGNEQFF